This TCR beta chain emerged from a study of T cell changes during pregnancy in multiple sclerosis. About this clone itself: Within the sample, other DNA sequences also encode this same CDR3.

Trimming removed 2 bases at V and 4 bases at J, with 16 bases between. The germline V gene encodes CDR1 SGHDT and CDR2 YYEEEE. The CDR3 covers 15 residues. Only in-frame clones appear in the TCRdb table, and some are missing; sequencing was by immunoSEQ multiplex PCR. The sample has some 100,000 clones; 94% are singletons. The chain carries TRBV5-6 and TRBJ2-7; tentatively, D is TRBD1 (5 bases). The TCR comes from a female donor with multiple sclerosis, enrolled in a pregnancy study. Sequenced here: peripheral blood, sampled before pregnancy. CDR3 sequence (DNA): TGTGCCAGCAGCTTACTGGGGCAGGGTTCTTACGAGCAGTACTTC. Its protein is CASSLLGQGSYEQYF.